The rows below give T cell receptor beta chains drawn from one sample of a study of blood T cell repertoires in COVID-19. The protocol was immunoSEQ multiplex PCR, while the TCRdb copy is restricted to in-frame clones and leaves out a portion. Of about 150,000 clones in the sample, around 84% were seen once. The specimen sequenced was peripheral blood. Receptors were obtained from a woman between 50 and 59 years old with acute or convalescent COVID-19. The CDR3 runs from the conserved cysteine through the conserved F or W. The D gene is left open where the match is weak. Size is omitted from some rows. Given values are once, few, many or a class for expanded clones.

>TRBV28|NA|TRBJ1-2|NA
TGTGCCAGCAGTCCGACGGGAGTCTATGGCTACACCTTC
CASSPTGVYGYTF
>TRBV5-1|TRBD1|TRBJ1-2|NA
TGCGCCAGCAGCTTGGAACAGGGGATTGGGGGCGGCTACACCTTC
CASSLEQGIGGGYTF
>TRBV27|TRBD1|TRBJ1-1|NA
TGTGCCAGCAGGACAGGGGGCAACACTGAAGCTTTCTTT
CASRTGGNTEAFF
>TRBV2|NA|TRBJ2-7|once
TGTGCCAGCAGAGGGGACACCTGGGAGCAGTACTTC
CASRGDTWEQYF
>TRBV10-3|TRBD1|TRBJ1-1|few
TGTGCCATCAGTGACACAGGGGCTGAAGCTTTCTTT
CAISDTGAEAFF
>TRBV7-2|NA|TRBJ1-2|once
TGTGCCAGCAGCTTGGAAACAGGGATCTATGGCTACACCTTC
CASSLETGIYGYTF
>TRBV19|TRBD1|TRBJ1-2|NA
TGTGCCGACAGGGACTATGGCTACACCTTC
CADRDYGYTF
>TRBV3-1/TRBV3-2|TRBD1|TRBJ1-3|NA
TGTGCCAGCAGCCGAAAGACAGGGGCTGGAAACACCATATATTTT
CASSRKTGAGNTIYF
>TRBV29-1|NA|TRBJ1-4|NA
TGCAGCGTCGGAACAGGACCGGCAACTAATGAAAAACTGTTTTTT
CSVGTGPATNEKLFF
>TRBV30|TRBD1|TRBJ1-5|NA
TGTGCCTGGAGCCAACAGGGGGACAATCAGCCCCAGCATTTT
CAWSQQGDNQPQHF
>TRBV7-9|TRBD2|TRBJ2-2|NA
TGTGCCAGCAGCTTAGAACTAGCGGGGGCCTGGACCGGGGAGCTGTTTTTT
CASSLELAGAWTGELFF
>TRBV7-9|TRBD2|TRBJ2-3|NA
TGTGCCAGCAGCTTGGGACTAGCCTCAGATACGCAGTATTTT
CASSLGLASDTQYF
>TRBV7-9|NA|TRBJ1-1|once
TGTGCCAGCAGCTTAGACGCGGGCACTGAAGCTTTCTTT
CASSLDAGTEAFF
>TRBV4-3|NA|TRBJ1-5|once
TGCGCCAGCAGCCAATCCAACAATCAGCCCCAGCATTTT
CASSQSNNQPQHF
>TRBV19|TRBD1|TRBJ2-7|NA
TGTGCCAGTAGCCGTCAGGGGGCCCGGTCCTACGAGCAGTACTTC
CASSRQGARSYEQYF
>TRBV7-9|TRBD1|TRBJ1-5|NA
TGTGCCAGCAGCCCCAACTATTCAGGGGGCGATCAGCCCCAGCATTTT
CASSPNYSGGDQPQHF
>TRBV11-2|TRBD1|TRBJ1-5|NA
TGTGCCAGCAGCTGGACAGGGGCTCAGCCCCAGCATTTT
CASSWTGAQPQHF
>TRBV27|NA|TRBJ1-6|NA
TGTGCCAGCAGTGAGGGCTATTATAATTCACCCCTCCACTTT
CASSEGYYNSPLHF
>TRBV7-2|NA|TRBJ2-3|NA
TGTGCCAGCAGCTCAGGGCCCCCCGGTGGAGATACGCAGTATTTT
CASSSGPPGGDTQYF
>TRBV18|NA|TRBJ1-3|NA
TGTGCCAGCTCCCCCGGGGCTGGAAACACCATATATTTT
CASSPGAGNTIYF
>TRBV6-5|NA|TRBJ1-1|NA
TGTGCCAGCAGTCAACAGGGACTGAACACTGAAGCTTTCTTT
CASSQQGLNTEAFF
>TRBV9|TRBD2|TRBJ2-3|once
TGTGCCAGCAGCCAAGCGGGGCGCCAAACGTCAGGCACGCAGTATTTT
CASSQAGRQTSGTQYF
>TRBV5-1|NA|TRBJ2-2|NA
TGCGCCAGCAGCTTGGAGGGGTACGTTCCCGGGGAGCTGTTTTTT
CASSLEGYVPGELFF
>TRBV24-1|NA|TRBJ2-2|NA
TGTGCCACCAGTGGCAGGGATTTCACCGGGGAGCTGTTTTTT
CATSGRDFTGELFF